This note documents a single T cell receptor (beta chain) sequence. Its antigen is not identified. Replicate PCRs for sorted subsets used approximately 190 ng DNA; this equaled some 30,000 T cell genomes. Some clones are missing from TCRdb's copy, which holds only in-frame ones; the method was immunoSEQ multiplex PCR. The sample yields about 1 million clones, about 76% seen once. Germline V gene lookup returns CDR1 MNHNY and CDR2 SVGAGI (reference sequence). The V end lost 0 bases, the J end lost 1 base, and 12 bases lay between the germline ends. The CDR3 runs to 16 residues. The split of CD4+ cells yielded CD45RA+ naive and CD45RA-negative memory subsets. This sample is drawn from a study of shared clonotypes between healthy human individuals. About the research overall: Three CD4 naive, three CD4 memory, two CD8 naive and one CD8 memory plate were used per donor. General observations from the study: Shared clonotypes: about 5% naive CD4, 3.5% to 4% naive CD8, less than 2.5% memory CD4, more than 0.3% memory CD8.

The sample consisted of memory CD4+ T cells sorted from blood. Noted subset: CD45RA-negative fraction. The sequence came from a man between 18 and 29 years old in good health. The rearrangement joins TRBV6-6 to TRBJ2-5; no clear D. The CDR3 DNA sequence: TGTGCCAGCAGTTACTCGACGATCCAGCTCCAAGAGACCCAGTACTTC. Protein product: CASSYSTIQLQETQYF.